The 25 T cell receptor beta chains listed next were all sequenced from one sample in a study of T-cell reconstitution after alpha-beta-depleted transplantation in children (dated by TCRdb to the mid-2010s). Library preparation employed PCR. Reads for this sample came from an Illumina HiSeq 2500. Molecular barcoding was employed in the preparation of TCR libraries, with unique molecular identifiers being used to normalize TCRbeta repertoire quantification. TCRdb passed the public sequencing reads through fastp at Q25 and MiXCR, retaining productive beta sequences. Identical CDR3 protein sequences are pooled into one entry, listed with their most common genes and DNA. The sample includes 350,000 to 450,000 distinct CDR3 sequences, with roughly 15% observed a single time. The ten largest clones take up around 4.5% of the sample. The sequencing used PBMCs, collected from the stem cell graft. Every receptor here comes from a human donor who donated a stem cell graft to a child with Fanconi anemia.

V is TRBV5-4 and J is TRBJ2-6, with D unclear. Trimming left V 10 bases short and J 11 bases short, with 4 bases between. The V gene's germline CDR1 is SGHNT and CDR2 YYREEE (reference sequence). The CDR3 has 8 residues. Here the CDR3 DNA reads TGTGCCGGCGACGTCCTGACTTTC. Translation: CAGDVLTF.

This clonotype was picked up a small number of times. V gene TRBV7-2 combines with J gene TRBJ2-2; tentative D call: TRBD1 (5 bases). The CDR3 runs to 17 residues. Trimming stripped 8 bases from V and 4 bases from J, with 23 bases between. CDR1 SGHTA and CDR2 FQGNSA come from the germline V gene. The chain's CDR3 is CASGHDSSGVGTGELFF. In DNA form, the CDR3 reads TGTGCCAGCGGACACGATTCTTCGGGTGTTGGCACCGGGGAGCTGTTTTTT.

This clonotype was found a few times. The V gene is TRBV9, the J gene TRBJ2-3; D not resolved. Germline V gives CDR1 SGDLS, CDR2 YYNGEE. Trimming shortened V by 0 bases and J by 5 bases, and 7 bases separated the two germline ends. The CDR3 sequence is 13 residues long. The CDR3 reads CASSVGPGDTQYF. The CDR3, as DNA: TGTGCCAGCAGCGTAGGCCCAGGAGATACGCAGTATTTT. Full variable domain (rest looked up from reference TRBV9 and TRBJ2-3): DSGVTQTPKHLITATGQRVTLRCSPRSGDLSVYWYQQSLDQGLQFLIQYYNGEERAKGNILERFSAQQFPDLHSELNLSSLELGDSALYFCASSVGPGDTQYFGPGTRLTVL.

This clonotype was seen only a few times. V is TRBV10-2 and J is TRBJ2-1; 9 bases are a match to TRBD2. V trimming: 9 bases; J trimming: 8 bases; junction bases outside the gene matches: 14. The CDR3 extends over 15 amino acids. From germline, CDR1 is WSHSY and CDR2 SAAADI. This chain's CDR3 is CASSRRLAGPDEQFF. CDR3 nucleotides: TGCGCCAGTAGCAGGAGGCTAGCGGGACCTGATGAGCAGTTCTTC.

The CDR3 spells CASSPVRGQGYNEQFF. In DNA, the CDR3 is TGTGCCAGCAGCCCAGTCCGGGGCCAGGGCTACAATGAGCAGTTCTTC. The gene calls are TRBV7-6 and TRBJ2-1; D could derive from TRBD1 or TRBD2 (5 bases each). V was clipped by 5 bases and J by 3 bases, with 17 bases between them. Per the germline V gene, CDR1 is SGHVS and CDR2 is FNYEAQ. The CDR3 sequence is 16 residues long.

The V and J genes are TRBV7-3 and TRBJ2-1, with D perhaps assigned TRBD1 or TRBD2 (5 bases each). The germline V gene has CDR1 SGHTA and CDR2 FQGTGA. This CDR3 comprises 14 residues. Deletions cut 5 bases from V and 6 bases from J, with 14 bases between. The CDR3 loop is CASSPPGAPNEQFF. CDR3 in DNA: TGTGCCAGCAGCCCCCCCGGGGCTCCCAATGAGCAGTTCTTC.

Only a few counts were recorded for this clonotype. The gene calls are TRBV11-2 and TRBJ2-6, with a tentative D call TRBD2 (5 bases). Germline CDR1 SGHAT, CDR2 FQNNGV. Trimming removed 3 bases at V and 0 bases at J, with 6 bases between. The CDR3 extends over 15 amino acids. CDR3 loop: CASSFGSSGANVLTF. CDR3 bases: TGTGCCAGCAGCTTTGGGAGCTCTGGGGCCAACGTCCTGACTTTC.

V and J are TRBV27 and TRBJ1-2; 7 nucleotides agree with TRBD1. With 5 bases clipped from V and 4 bases from J, the junction kept 7 bases outside the gene matches. Germline V gives CDR1 MNHEY, CDR2 SMNVEV (reference sequence). This CDR3 contains 14 residues. The CDR3 sequence: CASSLGTVGYGYTF. CDR3 DNA: TGTGCCAGCAGTCTCGGGACAGTCGGCTATGGCTACACCTTC.

This clonotype has at least ten counts. This chain links TRBV20-1 with TRBJ2-1, with D perhaps matching TRBD1 or TRBD2 (5 bases each). The V end lost 5 bases, the J end lost 4 bases, and 12 bases lay between the germline ends. This CDR3 is built from 13 residues. Germline assignment: CDR1 DFQATT and CDR2 SNEGSKA (reference sequence). CDR3 sequence: CSAGETDYNEQFF. CDR3 bases: TGCAGTGCTGGGGAGACAGATTACAATGAGCAGTTCTTC.

There are a few counts of this clonotype. The gene calls are TRBV5-1 and TRBJ1-1; weak D call: TRBD1 (5 bases). Germline CDR1 SGHRS, CDR2 YFSETQ. CDR3 size: 15 residues. Trimming took 7 bases from V and 1 from J, leaving 17 bases between them. The CDR3 DNA reads TGCGCCAGCCGCCGGGCAGGGACGGGGAACACTGAAGCTTTCTTT. This codes for CASRRAGTGNTEAFF.

This clonotype was seen ten or more times. The chain carries TRBV20-1 and TRBJ1-1; unclear D gene. This CDR3 has 12 residues. V was trimmed by 8 bases and J by 3 bases, leaving 13 bases between them. The germline V gene has CDR1 DFQATT and CDR2 SNEGSKA (reference sequence). The CDR3 DNA sequence: TGCAGTCCGTTCCAGGTCGACACTGAAGCTTTCTTT. It specifies CSPFQVDTEAFF.

This clonotype was observed at least ten times. This chain connects TRBV5-1 to TRBJ2-1, with 14 bases matching TRBD2. J lost 5 bases, V lost 0 bases, and 1 base had no gene match. CDR1 and CDR2 from the germline V gene are SGHRS and YFSETQ. There are 16 residues in the CDR3. The CDR3 region has the DNA TGCGCCAGCAGCTTGGAGGGACTAGCGGGGGACAATGAGCAGTTCTTC. The encoded protein is CASSLEGLAGDNEQFF.

The sample holds many counts of this clonotype. The gene calls are TRBV29-1 and TRBJ2-1, with a tentative D call TRBD1 (5 bases). This CDR3 is 13 amino acids long. Germline CDR1 is SQVTM and CDR2 is ANQGSEA. V lost 3 bases to trimming and J lost 1 base, with 7 bases between them. The CDR3 coding sequence is TGCAGCGTTGACAGGGAATCCTACAATGAGCAGTTCTTC. As protein: CSVDRESYNEQFF.

This clonotype was observed at least ten times. The V gene is TRBV6-5, the J gene TRBJ2-7, with 7 bases that match TRBD2. Unmatched junction bases numbered 9, after V lost 8 bases and J lost 2 bases. Germline V gene data show CDR1 as MNHEY and CDR2 as SVGAGI. The CDR3 contains 14 residues. CDR3 region: CASRRGIWAYEQYF. The CDR3 DNA sequence: TGTGCCAGCCGGCGGGGGATTTGGGCCTACGAGCAGTACTTC.

This clonotype showed up many times. V and J are TRBV6-5 and TRBJ1-1; no clear D gene. CDR3 length: 14 amino acids. CDR1 is MNHEY, CDR2 SVGAGI, per germline. Between the trimmed V and J ends, which lost 7 bases and 1 base, there was a span of 13 bases. This chain's CDR3 is CASMVFAGNTEAFF. DNA for the CDR3: TGTGCCAGCATGGTATTTGCAGGGAACACTGAAGCTTTCTTT.

This clonotype was counted between two and nine times. The CDR3 loop reads CSVEGGAGQGAYEQYF. The CDR3 region has the DNA TGCAGCGTTGAAGGAGGGGCGGGACAGGGCGCCTACGAGCAGTACTTC. This chain connects TRBV29-1 to TRBJ2-7, with 9 bases that match TRBD1. Germline loops: CDR1 SQVTM, CDR2 ANQGSEA. The CDR3 is 16 amino acids. V lost 1 base to trimming and J lost 2 bases; unmatched junction nucleotides: 9.

This chain links TRBV9 with TRBJ2-3; D is possibly TRBD1 or TRBD2 (6 bases each). The V and J ends lost 0 bases and 2 bases respectively, with 10 bases between them. The CDR3 consists of 15 residues. Germline V gives CDR1 SGDLS, CDR2 YYNGEE. The CDR3 loop reads CASSVGGAYTDTQYF. The CDR3 DNA sequence: TGTGCCAGCAGCGTAGGGGGGGCCTACACAGATACGCAGTATTTT.

This clonotype has only a few counts. This chain links TRBV7-7 with TRBJ2-1, with 9 bases that match TRBD1. Germline V gives CDR1 SSHAT, CDR2 FNYEAQ (reference sequence). J gave up 4 bases and V 0 bases, and 7 bases lay outside the gene matches. CDR3 length equals 17 residues. CDR3 coding DNA: TGTGCCAGCAGCTTAGCGGTCGGGACAGGGTTGTACAATGAGCAGTTCTTC. Amino acid sequence: CASSLAVGTGLYNEQFF.

The V and J genes are TRBV7-8 and TRBJ2-3; D gene unclear. V lost 5 bases, J lost 4 bases, and 13 bases lay in between. Germline V gene lookup returns CDR1 SGHVS and CDR2 FQNEAQ. The CDR3 contains 14 residues. DNA of the CDR3: TGTGCCAGCAGCCAAGTCCCGATGGCAGATACGCAGTATTTT. It specifies CASSQVPMADTQYF.

The V call is TRBV7-2, the J call TRBJ1-4; no firm D call. The ends were cut back, 5 bases at V and 6 bases at J, with 13 bases in the middle. This CDR3 contains 14 residues. In germline, CDR1 is SGHTA, CDR2 FQGNSA. CDR3 in DNA: TGTGCCAGCAGCGCCACAGTTACCTATGAAAAACTGTTTTTT. Its protein product is CASSATVTYEKLFF. The variable domain in full, completed from reference TRBV7-2 and TRBJ1-4, reads GAGVSQSPSNKVTEKGKDVELRCDPISGHTALYWYRQSLGQGLEFLIYFQGNSAPDKSGLPSDRFSAERTGGSVSTLTIQRTQQEDSAVYLCASSATVTYEKLFFGSGTQLSVL.

This clonotype has only a few counts. This rearrangement joins TRBV7-9 to TRBJ1-5; 8 bases match TRBD1. The junction had 4 bases not matched to a gene; V was cut back by 0 bases and J by 3 bases. This CDR3 has 16 residues. Looked up from germline, CDR1 is SEHNR and CDR2 is FQNEAQ (reference sequence). The chain's CDR3 is CASSLARGPTNQPQHF. In DNA, the CDR3 is TGTGCCAGCAGCTTAGCCAGGGGGCCTACCAATCAGCCCCAGCATTTT.

This clonotype turned up a few times. V is TRBV9 and J is TRBJ2-3; 7 bases are shared with TRBD1. CDR1 and CDR2 from the germline V gene are SGDLS and YYNGEE. With 4 bases clipped from V and 2 bases from J, the junction kept 10 bases outside the gene matches. This CDR3 region has 16 residues. In nucleotides, the CDR3 is TGTGCCAGCAGCTACACAATGGGGACAGACACAGATACGCAGTATTTT. Amino acids: CASSYTMGTDTDTQYF.

This clonotype was detected many times. V gene TRBV19 combines with J gene TRBJ2-6; D is perhaps TRBD1 (5 bases). The ends were cut back, 3 bases at V and 4 bases at J, with 7 bases in the middle. This CDR3 region has 14 residues. Germline V lookup: CDR1 LNHDA, CDR2 SQIVND (reference sequence). The CDR3 reads CASSIQGGANVLTF. CDR3 coding DNA: TGTGCCAGTAGTATTCAGGGAGGGGCCAACGTCCTGACTTTC.

This clonotype was seen only a few times. The J gene is TRBJ1-1, the V gene TRBV5-1; no reliable D call. The germline V gene encodes CDR1 SGHRS and CDR2 YFSETQ. Trimming stripped 1 base from V and 4 bases from J, with 5 bases between. The CDR3 consists of 12 residues. CDR3 residues: CASSLLGTEAFF. DNA for the CDR3: TGCGCCAGCAGCTTGCTGGGCACTGAAGCTTTCTTT.

In this sample, this clonotype turned up many times. The chain joins TRBV29-1 to TRBJ2-3, with D perhaps assigned TRBD1 or TRBD2 (5 bases each). V lost 4 bases and J lost 4, with 9 bases in between. CDR1 is SQVTM and CDR2 is ANQGSEA in the germline V gene. The CDR3 has 12 amino acids. This chain's CDR3 is CSVVLGADTQYF. DNA for the CDR3: TGCAGCGTTGTATTGGGGGCAGATACGCAGTATTTT.